This T cell receptor (beta chain) was sequenced during a study of blood T cell repertoires in COVID-19. The wider study: Acute and convalescent COVID-19 specimens originated in the United States, Italy and Spain.

Trimming at V came to 3 bases and at J to 6 bases, leaving 6 bases not matched to a gene. This CDR3 is 15 amino acids long. Germline loops: CDR1 MDHEN, CDR2 SYDVKM. Authors' analysis steps: Reference gene primers were amplified, and this amplification served to estimate nucleated cell counts. The repertoire was sequenced with immunoSEQ multiplex PCR; TCRdb's copy has only in-frame clones and lacks some. V and J calls and clone size are as listed in that table; D and trimming were resolved from the DNA. The table lists hundreds of thousands of clones, 75% to 90% of them singletons. The TCR originated in a man aged 35 to 55 with acute or convalescent COVID-19. The chain recombines TRBV28 with TRBJ1-5, with 9 bases aligning to TRBD1. The specimen was peripheral blood. Here the CDR3 DNA reads TGTGCCAGCAGTTTGTCACAGGGGGCGGGTCAGCCCCAGCATTTT. Its translation: CASSLSQGAGQPQHF.